This T cell receptor (beta chain) was documented in a study of OX40 agonist ivuxolimab in advanced cancers. Study in general: Under the entry rules, prior anti-PD-1, anti-PD-L1 or anti-CTLA-4 therapy was allowed, and about 38% had some.

Samples were taken at baseline and on day 1 of cycles 4 and 7. Sequencing used immunoSEQ multiplex PCR; TCRdb keeps in-frame clones, though not all of them. The sample holds some 70,000 clones; about 88% are singletons and the top ten take about 1%. Looked up from germline, CDR1 is KGHSH and CDR2 is LQKENI. The CDR3 extends over 14 amino acids. V was trimmed by 0 bases and J by 2 bases, leaving 8 bases between them. This specimen was CD4+ or CD8+ T cells sorted from blood, taken in a trial of the OX40 agonist ivuxolimab. The TCR originated in an adult with an advanced solid tumor such as melanoma, head and neck, liver or kidney cancer. The rearrangement joins TRBV18 to TRBJ2-7; D is perhaps TRBD2 (6 bases). The CDR3 protein is CASSPPWGAYEQYF. CDR3 in DNA: TGTGCCAGCTCACCACCTTGGGGGGCCTACGAGCAGTACTTC.